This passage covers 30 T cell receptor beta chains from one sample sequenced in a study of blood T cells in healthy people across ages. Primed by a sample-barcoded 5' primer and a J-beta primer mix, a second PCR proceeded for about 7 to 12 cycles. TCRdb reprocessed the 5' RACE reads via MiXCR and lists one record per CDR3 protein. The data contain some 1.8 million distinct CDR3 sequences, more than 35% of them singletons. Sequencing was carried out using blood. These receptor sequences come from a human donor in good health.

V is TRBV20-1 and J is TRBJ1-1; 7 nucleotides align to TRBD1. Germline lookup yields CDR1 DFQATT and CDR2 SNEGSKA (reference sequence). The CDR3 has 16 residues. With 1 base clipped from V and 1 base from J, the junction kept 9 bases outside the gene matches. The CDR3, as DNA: TGCAGTGCTAGAGTGACAGGGTCTTCACGGAACACTGAAGCTTTCTTT. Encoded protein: CSARVTGSSRNTEAFF.

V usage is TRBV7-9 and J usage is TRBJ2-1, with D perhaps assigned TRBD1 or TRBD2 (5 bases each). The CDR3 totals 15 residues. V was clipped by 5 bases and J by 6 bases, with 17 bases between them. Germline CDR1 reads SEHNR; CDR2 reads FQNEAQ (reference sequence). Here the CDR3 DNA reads TGTGCCAGCAGCCCCGGGACCTTGAGATTCAATGAGCAGTTCTTC. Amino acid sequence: CASSPGTLRFNEQFF.

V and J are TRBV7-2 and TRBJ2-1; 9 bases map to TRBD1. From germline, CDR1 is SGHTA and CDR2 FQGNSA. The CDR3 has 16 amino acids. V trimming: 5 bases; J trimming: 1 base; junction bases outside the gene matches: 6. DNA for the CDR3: TGTGCCAGCAGCAGAGGGACAGGGTGGTCCTACAATGAGCAGTTCTTC. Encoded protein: CASSRGTGWSYNEQFF. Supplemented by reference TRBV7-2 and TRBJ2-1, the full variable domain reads GAGVSQSPSNKVTEKGKDVELRCDPISGHTALYWYRQSLGQGLEFLIYFQGNSAPDKSGLPSDRFSAERTGGSVSTLTIQRTQQEDSAVYLCASSRGTGWSYNEQFFGPGTRLTVL.

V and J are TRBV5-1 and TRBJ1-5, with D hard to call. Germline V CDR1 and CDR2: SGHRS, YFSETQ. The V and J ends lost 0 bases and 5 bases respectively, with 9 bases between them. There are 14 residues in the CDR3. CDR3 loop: CASSLGSSDQPQHF. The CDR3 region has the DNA TGCGCCAGCAGCTTGGGCTCGTCCGATCAGCCCCAGCATTTT. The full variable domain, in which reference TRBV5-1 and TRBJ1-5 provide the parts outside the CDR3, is KAGVTQTPRYLIKTRGQQVTLSCSPISGHRSVSWYQQTPGQGLQFLFEYFSETQRNKGNFPGRFSGRQFSNSRSEMNVSTLELGDSALYLCASSLGSSDQPQHFGDGTRLSIL.

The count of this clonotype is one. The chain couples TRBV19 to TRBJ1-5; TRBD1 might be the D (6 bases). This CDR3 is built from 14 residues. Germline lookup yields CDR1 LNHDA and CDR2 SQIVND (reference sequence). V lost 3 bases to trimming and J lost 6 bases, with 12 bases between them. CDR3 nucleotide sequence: TGTGCCAGTAGTATGGGGGGCCGGGGTCAGCCCCAGCATTTT. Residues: CASSMGGRGQPQHF.

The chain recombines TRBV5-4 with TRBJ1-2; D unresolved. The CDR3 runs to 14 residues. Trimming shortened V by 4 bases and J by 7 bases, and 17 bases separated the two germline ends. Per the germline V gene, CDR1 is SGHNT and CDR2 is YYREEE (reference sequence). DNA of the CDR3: TGTGCCAGCAGCAGGCCGGCCGGTCTTGGTGGCTACACCTTC. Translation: CASSRPAGLGGYTF.

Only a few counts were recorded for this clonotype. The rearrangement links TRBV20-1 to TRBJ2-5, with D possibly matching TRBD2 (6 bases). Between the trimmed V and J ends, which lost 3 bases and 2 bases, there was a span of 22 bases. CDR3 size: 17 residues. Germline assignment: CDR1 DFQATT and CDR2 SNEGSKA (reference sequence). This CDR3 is CSARTGLPRGIQETQYF. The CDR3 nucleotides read TGCAGTGCTAGGACGGGTCTCCCGCGGGGTATTCAAGAGACCCAGTACTTC.

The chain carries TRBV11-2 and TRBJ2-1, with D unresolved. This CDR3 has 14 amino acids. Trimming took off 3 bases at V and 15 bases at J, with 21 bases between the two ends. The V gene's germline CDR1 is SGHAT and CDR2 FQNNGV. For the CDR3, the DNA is TGTGCCAGCAGCTTCCCCCGTGCAGGTCCGAGGTGGTTCTTC. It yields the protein CASSFPRAGPRWFF.

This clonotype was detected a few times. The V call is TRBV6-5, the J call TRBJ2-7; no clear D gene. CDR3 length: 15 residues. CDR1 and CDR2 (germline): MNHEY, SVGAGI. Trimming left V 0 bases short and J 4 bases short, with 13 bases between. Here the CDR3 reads CASSYSDRLGYEQYF. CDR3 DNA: TGTGCCAGCAGTTACTCGGACCGTCTTGGGTACGAGCAGTACTTC.

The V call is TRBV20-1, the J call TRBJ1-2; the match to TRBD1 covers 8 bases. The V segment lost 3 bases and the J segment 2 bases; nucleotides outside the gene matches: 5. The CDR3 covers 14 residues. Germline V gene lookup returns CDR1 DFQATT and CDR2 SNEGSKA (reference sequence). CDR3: CSASNPGGNYGYTF. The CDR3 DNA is TGCAGTGCTAGTAACCCAGGGGGCAACTATGGCTACACCTTC.

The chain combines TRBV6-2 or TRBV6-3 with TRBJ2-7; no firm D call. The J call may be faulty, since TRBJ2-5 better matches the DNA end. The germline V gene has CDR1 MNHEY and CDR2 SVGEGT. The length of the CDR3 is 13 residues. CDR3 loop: CASSYGEVRTQYF. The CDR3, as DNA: TGTGCCAGCAGTTACGGTGAGGTCCGGACCCAGTACTTC.

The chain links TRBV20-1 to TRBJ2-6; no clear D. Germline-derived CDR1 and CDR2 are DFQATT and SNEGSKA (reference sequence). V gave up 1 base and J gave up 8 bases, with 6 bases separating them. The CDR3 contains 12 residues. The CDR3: CSARGNTNVLTF. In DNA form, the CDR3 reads TGCAGTGCTAGAGGGAATACCAACGTCCTGACTTTC.

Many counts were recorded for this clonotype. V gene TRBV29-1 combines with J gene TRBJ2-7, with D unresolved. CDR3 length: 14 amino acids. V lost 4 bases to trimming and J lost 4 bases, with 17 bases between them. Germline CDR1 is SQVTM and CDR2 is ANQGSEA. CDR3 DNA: TGCAGCGTTGGTTCTACTGATTTCGTGTACGAGCAGTACTTC. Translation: CSVGSTDFVYEQYF.

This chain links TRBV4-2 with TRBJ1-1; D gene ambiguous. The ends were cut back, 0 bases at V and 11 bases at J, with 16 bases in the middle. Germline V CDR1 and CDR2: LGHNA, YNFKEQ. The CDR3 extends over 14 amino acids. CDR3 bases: TGTGCCAGCAGCCAAGAATGGGCGAACCCGGATGCTTTCTTT. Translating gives CASSQEWANPDAFF.

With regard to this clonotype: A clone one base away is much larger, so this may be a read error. The CDR3 here is CASSTDRGVYEHYF. The CDR3 DNA reads TGCGCCAGCAGCACGGACAGGGGAGTCTACGAGCACTACTTC. The rearrangement joins TRBV5-1 to TRBJ2-7, with 9 positions matching TRBD1. The CDR3 covers 14 residues. CDR1 is SGHRS and CDR2 is YFSETQ in the germline V gene.

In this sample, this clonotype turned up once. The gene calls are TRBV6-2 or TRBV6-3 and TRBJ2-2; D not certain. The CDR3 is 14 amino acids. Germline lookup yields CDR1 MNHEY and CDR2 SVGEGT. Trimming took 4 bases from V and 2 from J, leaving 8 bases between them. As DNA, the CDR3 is TGTGCCAGCAGTTTGAGGATTAACACCGGGGAGCTGTTTTTT. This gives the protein CASSLRINTGELFF.

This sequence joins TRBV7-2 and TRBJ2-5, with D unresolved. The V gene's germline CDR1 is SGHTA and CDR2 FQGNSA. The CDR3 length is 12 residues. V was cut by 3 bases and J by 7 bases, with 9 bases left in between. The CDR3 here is CASSLVEGTQYF. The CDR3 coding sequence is TGTGCCAGCAGCTTGGTCGAAGGGACCCAGTACTTC.

CDR3 nucleotides: TGTGCCAGCAGGCTGGGAGGGAACATTCAGTACTTC. Residues: CASRLGGNIQYF. The chain couples TRBV5-6 to TRBJ2-4; 7 bases agree with TRBD2. V shed 5 bases and J 7 bases; nucleotides not matched to a gene: 3. This CDR3 is built from 12 residues. Germline V gene lookup returns CDR1 SGHDT and CDR2 YYEEEE.

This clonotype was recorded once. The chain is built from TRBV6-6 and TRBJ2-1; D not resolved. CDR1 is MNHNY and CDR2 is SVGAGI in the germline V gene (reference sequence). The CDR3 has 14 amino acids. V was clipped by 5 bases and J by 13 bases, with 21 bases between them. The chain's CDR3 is CASSHLGPQETQFF. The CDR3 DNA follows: TGTGCCAGCAGTCACCTAGGACCCCAAGAGACCCAGTTCTTC.

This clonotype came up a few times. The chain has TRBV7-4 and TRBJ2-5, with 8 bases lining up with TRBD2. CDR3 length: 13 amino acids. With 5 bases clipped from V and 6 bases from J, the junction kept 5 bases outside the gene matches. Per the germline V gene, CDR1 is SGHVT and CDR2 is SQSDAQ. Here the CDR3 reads CASSRGGLKTQYF. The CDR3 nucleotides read TGTGCCAGCAGCCGGGGGGGCCTGAAGACCCAGTACTTC.

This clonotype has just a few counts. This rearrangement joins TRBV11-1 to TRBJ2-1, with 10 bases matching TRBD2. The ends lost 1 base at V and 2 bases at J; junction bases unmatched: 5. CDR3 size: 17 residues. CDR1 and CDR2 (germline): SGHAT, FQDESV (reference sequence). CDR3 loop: CASSLVAGGLTYNEQFF. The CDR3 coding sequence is TGTGCCAGCAGCTTAGTAGCGGGGGGACTAACCTACAATGAGCAGTTCTTC. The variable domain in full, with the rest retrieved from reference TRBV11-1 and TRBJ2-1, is EAEVAQSPRYKITEKSQAVAFWCDPISGHATLYWYRQILGQGPELLVQFQDESVVDDSQLPKDRFSAERLKGVDSTLKIQPAELGDSAMYLCASSLVAGGLTYNEQFFGPGTRLTVL.

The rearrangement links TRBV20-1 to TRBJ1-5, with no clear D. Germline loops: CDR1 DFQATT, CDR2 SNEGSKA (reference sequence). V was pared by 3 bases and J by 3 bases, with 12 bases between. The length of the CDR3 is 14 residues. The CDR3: CSARVGPINQPQHF. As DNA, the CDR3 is TGCAGTGCTAGGGTTGGACCGATCAATCAGCCCCAGCATTTT.

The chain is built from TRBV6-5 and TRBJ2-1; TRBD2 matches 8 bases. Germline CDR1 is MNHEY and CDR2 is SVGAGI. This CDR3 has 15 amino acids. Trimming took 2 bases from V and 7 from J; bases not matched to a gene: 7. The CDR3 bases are TGTGCCAGCAGTTACGGGCGGGGGGCCATTAATGAGCAGTTCTTC. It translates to CASSYGRGAINEQFF.

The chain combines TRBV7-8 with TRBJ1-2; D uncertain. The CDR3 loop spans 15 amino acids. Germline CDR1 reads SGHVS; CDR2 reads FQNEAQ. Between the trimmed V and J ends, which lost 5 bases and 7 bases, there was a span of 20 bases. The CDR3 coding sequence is TGTGCCAGCAGCCCCTCGGCCACGACTTCTGGTGGCTACACCTTC. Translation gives CASSPSATTSGGYTF.

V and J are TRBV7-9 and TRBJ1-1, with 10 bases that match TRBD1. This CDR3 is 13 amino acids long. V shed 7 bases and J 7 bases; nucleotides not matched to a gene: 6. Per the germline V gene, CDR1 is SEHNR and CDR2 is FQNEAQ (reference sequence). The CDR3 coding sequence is TGTGCCAGCACGAGACAGGGGGCTGGTGAAGCTTTCTTT. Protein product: CASTRQGAGEAFF.

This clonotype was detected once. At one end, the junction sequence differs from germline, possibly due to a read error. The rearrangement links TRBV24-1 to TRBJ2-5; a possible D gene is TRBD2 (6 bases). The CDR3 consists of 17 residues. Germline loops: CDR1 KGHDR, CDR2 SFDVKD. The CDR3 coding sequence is TGTGCCACCAGTGATTCCACCCTGCGGGGAGTGGGGGAGACCCGGTACTTC. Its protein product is CATSDSTLRGVGETRYF.

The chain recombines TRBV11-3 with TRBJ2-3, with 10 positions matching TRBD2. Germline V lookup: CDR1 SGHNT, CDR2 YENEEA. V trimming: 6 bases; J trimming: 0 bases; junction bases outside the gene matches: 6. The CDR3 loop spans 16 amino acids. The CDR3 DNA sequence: TGTGCCAGCAGTGGTAGCGGGGGGAGAAGCACAGATACGCAGTATTTT. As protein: CASSGSGGRSTDTQYF.

The CDR3 sequence: CASSITRTAYQPQHF. The CDR3 DNA sequence: TGTGCCAGCAGCATTACAAGGACAGCTTATCAGCCCCAGCATTTT. The chain employs TRBV7-2 and TRBJ1-5; a possible D gene is TRBD1 (6 bases). V was pared by 5 bases and J by 5 bases, with 16 bases between. The germline V gene has CDR1 SGHTA and CDR2 FQGNSA. This CDR3 has 15 residues. Full variable domain (rest looked up from reference TRBV7-2 and TRBJ1-5): GAGVSQSPSNKVTEKGKDVELRCDPISGHTALYWYRQSLGQGLEFLIYFQGNSAPDKSGLPSDRFSAERTGGSVSTLTIQRTQQEDSAVYLCASSITRTAYQPQHFGDGTRLSIL.

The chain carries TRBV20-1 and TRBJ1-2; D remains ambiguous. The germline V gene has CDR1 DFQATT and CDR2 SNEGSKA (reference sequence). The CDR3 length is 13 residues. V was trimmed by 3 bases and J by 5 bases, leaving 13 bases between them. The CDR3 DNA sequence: TGCAGTGCTAGCCTTCAGGAGCCTTATGGCTACACCTTC. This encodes CSASLQEPYGYTF.

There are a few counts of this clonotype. This CDR3 reads CASSVRLGGGQQFF. Here the CDR3 DNA reads TGTGCCAGCAGCGTCCGGTTAGGGGGGGGCCAGCAGTTCTTC. The chain uses TRBV9 and TRBJ2-1, with D perhaps matching TRBD2 (7 bases). The germline V and J ends were trimmed by 2 bases and 11 bases, with 17 bases remaining between them. The germline V gene encodes CDR1 SGDLS and CDR2 YYNGEE. The CDR3 is made up of 14 amino acids. The full variable domain, its missing parts supplied by reference TRBV9 and TRBJ2-1, is DSGVTQTPKHLITATGQRVTLRCSPRSGDLSVYWYQQSLDQGLQFLIQYYNGEERAKGNILERFSAQQFPDLHSELNLSSLELGDSALYFCASSVRLGGGQQFFGPGTRLTVL.